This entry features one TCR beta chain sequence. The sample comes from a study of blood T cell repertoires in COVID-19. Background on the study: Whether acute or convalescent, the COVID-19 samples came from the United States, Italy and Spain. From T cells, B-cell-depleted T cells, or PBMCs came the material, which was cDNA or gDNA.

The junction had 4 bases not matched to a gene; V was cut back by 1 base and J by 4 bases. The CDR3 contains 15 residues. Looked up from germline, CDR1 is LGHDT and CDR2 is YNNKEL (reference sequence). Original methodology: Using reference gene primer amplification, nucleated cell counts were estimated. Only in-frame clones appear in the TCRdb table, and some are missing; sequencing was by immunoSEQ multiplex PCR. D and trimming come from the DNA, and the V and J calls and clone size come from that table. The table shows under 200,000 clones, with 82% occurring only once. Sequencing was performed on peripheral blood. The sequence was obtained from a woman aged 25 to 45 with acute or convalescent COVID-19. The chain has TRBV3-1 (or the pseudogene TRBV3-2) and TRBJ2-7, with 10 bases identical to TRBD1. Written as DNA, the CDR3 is TGTGCCAGCAGCCAAGGGACAGGGGGTATGTACGAGCAGTACTTC. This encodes CASSQGTGGMYEQYF.